These 23 T cell receptor beta chains came from one sample sequenced in a study of low-dose radiotherapy and immunotherapy resistance in tumors. TRAV- and TRBV-specific primers primed first-strand cDNA, covering alpha and beta chains. TCRs were amplified for about 18 PCR cycles with a constant-region primer and V-primer adapter. TCRdb passed the reads through MiXCR, listing each CDR3 protein once. The table lists about 9,800 distinct CDR3 sequences, 75% of them singletons. The receptor source for this set is a human donor with advanced metastatic prostate, ovarian, gallbladder or colorectal cancer (not recorded which). This table probably holds off-target reads from a library built for another chain.

CDR3 protein: CASSQSSDYEQFF. The CDR3 nucleotides are TGTGCCAGCAGCCAGTCCAGCGACTATGAGCAGTTCTTC. The rearrangement links TRBV4-2 to TRBJ2-1; D not resolved. The CDR3 has 13 amino acids. The germline V and J ends were trimmed by 3 bases and 8 bases, with 11 bases remaining between them. Germline V gene lookup returns CDR1 LGHNA and CDR2 YNFKEQ.

The chain couples TRBV5-1 to TRBJ2-7; D unclear. The V gene's germline CDR1 is SGHRS and CDR2 YFSETQ. V was cut by 2 bases and J by 1 base, with 10 bases left in between. This CDR3 spans 14 amino acids. The CDR3 reads CASSLVDPSYEQYF. For the CDR3, the DNA is TGCGCCAGCAGCTTAGTGGACCCTTCCTACGAGCAGTACTTC.

The chain carries TRBV19 and TRBJ2-3, with a possible D match to TRBD1 (5 bases). CDR3 length equals 13 residues. With 0 bases removed from V and 8 bases from J, the gap between germline ends came to 9 bases. Germline loops: CDR1 LNHDA, CDR2 SQIVND (reference sequence). The CDR3 DNA follows: TGTGCCAGTAGTATAGAGGGGCTATGTACGCAGTATTTT. This codes for CASSIEGLCTQYF.

The chain recombines TRBV4-3 with TRBJ2-2; D is uncertain. CDR1 LGHNA and CDR2 YSLEER come from the germline V gene. CDR3 length: 14 amino acids. The V end lost 0 bases, the J end lost 4 bases, and 6 bases lay between the germline ends. CDR3 sequence reads: CASSQDTFTGELFF. The CDR3 nucleotides are TGCGCCAGCAGCCAAGACACTTTCACCGGGGAGCTGTTTTTT.

The chain employs TRBV28 and TRBJ2-1, with D perhaps TRBD2 (6 bases). Per germline, CDR1 MDHEN and CDR2 SYDVKM. Between the trimmed V and J ends, which lost 6 bases and 0 bases, there was a span of 12 bases. CDR3 length: 15 residues. The CDR3 DNA sequence: TGTGCCAGCAGGTCTAGCGCCAGCTCCTACAATGAGCAGTTCTTC. This translates into CASRSSASSYNEQFF.

The gene calls are TRBV9 and TRBJ1-3, with D unclear. The V gene's germline CDR1 is SGDLS and CDR2 YYNGEE. The CDR3 has 16 residues. V was shortened by 0 bases and J by 0 bases, with 10 bases between the two germline ends. CDR3 protein: CASSVALGSSGNTIYF. The CDR3 bases are TGTGCCAGCAGCGTAGCCCTGGGGAGCTCTGGAAACACCATATATTTT.

This clonotype was seen once. This chain connects TRBV9 to TRBJ2-7; 14 bases are a match to TRBD2. The CDR3 extends over 17 amino acids. Germline V gene data show CDR1 as SGDLS and CDR2 as YYNGEE. Trimming cost V 2 bases and J 4 bases; bases outside gene matches: 8. CDR3 region: CASSVERLAGGPYEQYF. In nucleotides, the CDR3 is TGTGCCAGCAGCGTCGAGAGACTAGCGGGAGGGCCGTACGAGCAGTACTTC.

This chain links TRBV29-1 with TRBJ2-7, with D perhaps being TRBD1 or TRBD2 (5 bases each). Germline lookup yields CDR1 SQVTM and CDR2 ANQGSEA. The CDR3 is 13 residues long. V was cut by 6 bases and J by 6 bases, with 18 bases left in between. The CDR3 reads CSVSGELGAEQYF. The CDR3 region has the DNA TGCAGCGTGTCCGGGGAGCTTGGGGCCGAGCAGTACTTC.

This clonotype was observed a handful of times. This chain uses TRBV28 with TRBJ1-2; D is uncertain. There are 14 residues in the CDR3. Germline CDR1 is MDHEN and CDR2 is SYDVKM. Trimming took 5 bases from V and 4 from J, leaving 14 bases between them. The CDR3 DNA reads TGTGCCAGCAGTCGATCCGCTTGGGTCTATGGCTACACCTTC. This gives the protein CASSRSAWVYGYTF.

This clonotype has more than one count but fewer than ten. This chain uses TRBV5-6 with TRBJ1-1; D uncertain. The V and J ends lost 1 base and 1 base respectively, with 8 bases between them. Germline CDR1 and CDR2: SGHDT and YYEEEE. The CDR3 length is 14 residues. CDR3 protein: CASSLLAGNTEAFF. In DNA form, the CDR3 reads TGTGCCAGCAGCTTGTTGGCCGGGAACACTGAAGCTTTCTTT.

The chain couples TRBV5-1 to TRBJ2-7; 14 bases fit TRBD2. Germline CDR1 reads SGHRS; CDR2 reads YFSETQ. V gave up 4 bases and J gave up 7 bases; unmatched junction bases: 13. The CDR3 has 17 amino acids. The DNA of the CDR3 is TGCGCCAGCAGCGACGGGACTAGCGGGGGTCCTGGGGCTGAGCAGTACTTC. It encodes CASSDGTSGGPGAEQYF.

The genes are TRBV20-1 and TRBJ2-3; TRBD2 matches 7 bases. V was pared by 6 bases and J by 4 bases, with 13 bases of the junction left unmatched. The CDR3 has 15 amino acids. Germline CDR1 reads DFQATT; CDR2 reads SNEGSKA (reference sequence). The CDR3 loop reads CSAREAGRVADTQYF. CDR3 DNA sequence: TGCAGTGCCCGGGAGGCGGGGAGAGTCGCAGATACGCAGTATTTT.

The chain has TRBV6-1 and TRBJ2-2, with 7 bases lining up with TRBD1. CDR3 length: 14 amino acids. Germline values: CDR1 MNHNS, CDR2 SASEGT. J lost 0 bases, V lost 9 bases, and 4 bases had no gene match. CDR3 sequence: CASNDRANTGELFF. CDR3 in DNA: TGTGCCAGTAACGACAGGGCGAACACCGGGGAGCTGTTTTTT.

The chain couples TRBV9 to TRBJ2-2, with 7 bases that match TRBD1. The CDR3 has 15 amino acids. After removal of 2 bases from V and 5 bases from J, the junction contained 6 bases not matched to a gene. The germline gives CDR1 SGDLS, CDR2 YYNGEE. The CDR3 here is CASSVRQGWTGELFF. CDR3 bases: TGTGCCAGCAGCGTTCGACAGGGATGGACCGGGGAGCTGTTTTTT. The variable domain in full, with the rest retrieved from reference TRBV9 and TRBJ2-2, is DSGVTQTPKHLITATGQRVTLRCSPRSGDLSVYWYQQSLDQGLQFLIQYYNGEERAKGNILERFSAQQFPDLHSELNLSSLELGDSALYFCASSVRQGWTGELFFGEGSRLTVL.

As concerns this clonotype: One end of the junction fails to match germline, which may point to a read error. V usage is TRBV5-1 and J usage is TRBJ2-1, with 7 bases aligning to TRBD2. Looked up from germline, CDR1 is SGHRS and CDR2 is YFSETQ. This CDR3 is built from 14 residues. Written as DNA, the CDR3 is TGCGCCTGCAGCTTCTTGGCCAGCGGGGATGAGCAGTTCTTC. Encoded protein: CACSFLASGDEQFF.

V gene TRBV28 combines with J gene TRBJ2-7, with 9 bases identical to TRBD1. Germline loops: CDR1 MDHEN, CDR2 SYDVKM. V lost 7 bases and J lost 1; bases outside the gene matches: 8. CDR3 length: 15 amino acids. Written as DNA, the CDR3 is TGTGCCAGCACCTCCGGGACAGGGTTTTCCTACGAGCAGTACTTC. Amino acids: CASTSGTGFSYEQYF.

This clonotype showed up just once. The rearrangement uses TRBV4-3 and TRBJ2-1; D is perhaps TRBD1 (6 bases). The germline V gene has CDR1 LGHNA and CDR2 YSLEER. Trimming took off 1 base at V and 5 bases at J, with 12 bases between the two ends. This CDR3 comprises 15 residues. The CDR3 region has the DNA TGCGCCAGCAGCCAAGTCTGGGGGCGGAACAATGAGCAGTTCTTC. Residues: CASSQVWGRNNEQFF.

This chain joins TRBV19 and TRBJ2-3; D is unclear. Germline loops: CDR1 LNHDA, CDR2 SQIVND (reference sequence). The CDR3 contains 15 residues. V was trimmed by 1 base and J by 0 bases, leaving 8 bases between them. The CDR3 nucleotides are TGTGCCAGTAGTATAGGTGGCAGAAGCACAGATACGCAGTATTTT. As protein: CASSIGGRSTDTQYF.

CDR3 nucleotide sequence: TGCGCCAGCAGCTTGGAAGGGGCGCCGACTGAAAAACTGTTTTTT. Its translation: CASSLEGAPTEKLFF. This chain joins TRBV5-1 and TRBJ1-4, with a tentative D call TRBD1 (5 bases). This CDR3 has 15 amino acids. Trimming removed 0 bases at V and 7 bases at J, with 13 bases between. Germline V lookup: CDR1 SGHRS, CDR2 YFSETQ.

The genes are TRBV5-1 and TRBJ2-1; 8 nucleotides line up with TRBD2. Germline loops: CDR1 SGHRS, CDR2 YFSETQ. V lost 1 base, J lost 11 bases, and 2 bases stayed unmatched. The CDR3 covers 12 residues. CDR3: CASSLTSGQQFF. The DNA for the CDR3 is TGCGCCAGCAGCTTGACTAGCGGACAGCAGTTCTTC.

The J gene is TRBJ1-2, the V gene TRBV5-5, with D possibly TRBD1 on 5 matching bases. The V end was cut by 0 bases, the J end by 2 bases, with 14 bases between. CDR3 length: 16 amino acids. CDR1 is SGHKS, CDR2 YYEKEE, per germline (reference sequence). CDR3 coding DNA: TGTGCCAGCAGCTTGGATGGGACGGTTTTCAACTATGGCTACACCTTC. Protein product: CASSLDGTVFNYGYTF.

The rearrangement joins TRBV28 to TRBJ2-3; the D gene is possibly TRBD2 (6 bases). The germline gives CDR1 MDHEN, CDR2 SYDVKM. V gave up 7 bases and J gave up 2 bases, with 19 bases separating them. The CDR3 spans 16 residues. CDR3 in amino acids: CASTDLGWGVTDTQYF. As DNA, the CDR3 is TGTGCCAGCACCGACCTGGGATGGGGGGTCACAGATACGCAGTATTTT.

The gene calls are TRBV2 and TRBJ2-1, with D tentatively TRBD1 (6 bases). This CDR3 is 13 amino acids long. V shed 6 bases and J shed 9 bases, with 15 bases lying between them. Germline CDR1 SNHLY, CDR2 FYNNEI. CDR3 sequence reads: CASRYRDKGEQFF. The CDR3 nucleotides are TGTGCCAGCAGGTACAGGGATAAGGGTGAGCAGTTCTTC.